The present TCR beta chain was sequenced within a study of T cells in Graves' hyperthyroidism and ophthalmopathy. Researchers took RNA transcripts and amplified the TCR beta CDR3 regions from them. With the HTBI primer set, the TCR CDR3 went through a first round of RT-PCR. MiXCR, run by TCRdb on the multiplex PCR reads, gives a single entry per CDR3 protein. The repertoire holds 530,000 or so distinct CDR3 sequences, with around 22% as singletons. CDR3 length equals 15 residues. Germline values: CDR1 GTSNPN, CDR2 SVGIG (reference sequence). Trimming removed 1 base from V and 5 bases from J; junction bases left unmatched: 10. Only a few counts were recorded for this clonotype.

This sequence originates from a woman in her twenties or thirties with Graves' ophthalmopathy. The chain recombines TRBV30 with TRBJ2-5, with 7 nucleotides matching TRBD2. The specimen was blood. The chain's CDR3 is CAWSAMGLKDETQYF. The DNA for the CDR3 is TGTGCCTGGAGTGCCATGGGACTAAAAGACGAGACCCAGTACTTC.